Each of the 32 T cell receptor beta chains below was sequenced from the same sample in a study of graft-versus-host responses after intestinal transplantation. Profiling relied on immunoSEQ multiplex PCR, and the TCRdb table lists in-frame clones only, not all of them. The sample includes about 110,000 clones, 90% to 95% of them seen just once. The antigens for these receptors are not known. The sequencing here drew on unstimulated CD8+ T cells sorted from spleen or lymph node cells, taken before intestinal transplant. The source of these receptors is a human donor who received an intestinal transplant.

This chain links TRBV5-1 with TRBJ2-1; perhaps D is TRBD1 or TRBD2 (5 bases each). Germline V gene data show CDR1 as SGHRS and CDR2 as YFSETQ. CDR3 length: 17 residues. Trimming pared 4 bases from V and 6 bases from J, leaving 23 bases between. Written as DNA, the CDR3 is TGCGCCAGCAGCCTCGTGCCCCGGGACCGCCTAGGCAATGAGCAGTTCTTC. Protein product: CASSLVPRDRLGNEQFF.

The chain links TRBV7-9 to TRBJ2-2; 8 bases line up with TRBD1. J was trimmed by 2 bases and V by 5 bases; bases with no gene match: 7. The germline V gene has CDR1 SEHNR and CDR2 FQNEAQ (reference sequence). CDR3 size: 16 residues. The CDR3 bases are TGTGCCAGCAGCCCAAGACAGGGGCCAAACACCGGGGAGCTGTTTTTT. It yields the protein CASSPRQGPNTGELFF.

This rearrangement joins TRBV19 to TRBJ2-7; 9 bases map to TRBD1. Trimming at V came to 3 bases and at J to 4 bases, leaving 4 bases not matched to a gene. The germline CDR1 and CDR2 sequences are LNHDA and SQIVND (reference sequence). This CDR3 spans 14 amino acids. The CDR3 DNA reads TGTGCCAGTAGTATGGGACAGGGAATATACGAGCAGTACTTC. It yields the protein CASSMGQGIYEQYF. Using reference TRBV19 and TRBJ2-7 for the parts outside the CDR3, the full variable domain is DGGITQSPKYLFRKEGQNVTLSCEQNLNHDAMYWYRQDPGQGLRLIYYSQIVNDFQKGDIAEGYSVSREKKESFPLTVTSAQKNPTAFYLCASSMGQGIYEQYFGPGTRLTVT.

The genes are TRBV6-5 and TRBJ2-1; 7 nucleotides line up with TRBD1. The germline gives CDR1 MNHEY, CDR2 SVGAGI. The CDR3 has 13 amino acids. V gave up 2 bases and J gave up 14 bases; unmatched junction bases: 9. CDR3 region: CASSYPDRDHEFF. The DNA of the CDR3 is TGTGCCAGCAGTTACCCAGACAGGGACCATGAGTTCTTC.

This chain connects TRBV10-3 to TRBJ2-5, with 10 bases fitting TRBD2. The V and J ends lost 6 bases and 1 base, in that order; junction bases with no gene match: 5. CDR1 ENHRY and CDR2 SYGVKD come from the germline V gene. The CDR3 runs to 15 residues. The CDR3 region is CAIREAGGIQETQYF. The CDR3 DNA sequence: TGTGCCATCAGAGAAGCGGGAGGGATCCAAGAGACCCAGTACTTC.

This chain uses TRBV7-9 with TRBJ1-2; D gene uncertain. Germline CDR1 is SEHNR and CDR2 is FQNEAQ (reference sequence). CDR3 length: 15 amino acids. Trimming stripped 5 bases from V and 3 bases from J, with 16 bases between. The CDR3 DNA reads TGTGCCAGCAGCCCGCGAGATTGGACGGACTATGGCTACACCTTC. Translating gives CASSPRDWTDYGYTF.

V is TRBV6-5 and J is TRBJ1-2; D is uncertain. CDR1 and CDR2 from the germline V gene are MNHEY and SVGAGI. The CDR3 is 15 amino acids. V was clipped by 6 bases and J by 4 bases, with 18 bases between them. CDR3 bases: TGTGCCAGCAGACTGGACGGCTATGGTGGCTATGGCTACACCTTC. The encoded protein is CASRLDGYGGYGYTF.

The chain uses TRBV6-1 and TRBJ2-3; D unresolved. The V end was cut by 5 bases, the J end by 6 bases, with 9 bases between. Germline-derived CDR1 and CDR2 are MNHNS and SASEGT. The CDR3 contains 12 residues. Here the CDR3 reads CASSPRFDTQYF. The DNA of the CDR3 is TGTGCCAGCAGTCCCAGGTTTGATACGCAGTATTTT.

V and J are TRBV29-1 and TRBJ2-2, with D possibly matching TRBD1 (5 bases). Germline V gene lookup returns CDR1 SQVTM and CDR2 ANQGSEA. This CDR3 is 12 amino acids long. Trimming took off 5 bases at V and 1 base at J, with 5 bases between the two ends. CDR3 region: CSVTGNTGELFF. The DNA of the CDR3 is TGCAGCGTTACAGGGAACACCGGGGAGCTGTTTTTT.

CDR3 protein: CSVDSTLNTEAFF. CDR3 nucleotide sequence: TGCAGCGTTGATAGTACCTTGAACACTGAAGCTTTCTTT. The rearrangement links TRBV29-1 to TRBJ1-1; no definite D call. The CDR3 runs 13 residues. The germline V and J ends were trimmed by 3 bases and 0 bases, with 8 bases remaining between them. Germline V gives CDR1 SQVTM, CDR2 ANQGSEA.

The rearrangement links TRBV15 to TRBJ2-7, with D unclear. CDR1 is LNHNV and CDR2 is YYDKDF in the germline V gene (reference sequence). The CDR3 has 13 amino acids. V lost 1 base and J 5 bases, leaving 9 bases between the germline ends. CDR3 nucleotides: TGTGCCACCAGCAGAGTTAGGGCCGACGAGCAGTACTTC. Its translation is CATSRVRADEQYF.

The chain joins TRBV27 to TRBJ2-7; 8 bases fit TRBD1. J was trimmed by 3 bases and V by 3 bases; bases with no gene match: 4. Germline CDR1 and CDR2: MNHEY and SMNVEV (reference sequence). The CDR3 has 14 amino acids. CDR3 coding DNA: TGTGCCAGCAGTTTGACAGGGACAGGCTACGAGCAGTACTTC. This encodes CASSLTGTGYEQYF.

This chain connects TRBV27 to TRBJ2-7, with 12 nucleotides matching TRBD1. The CDR3 spans 17 residues. The V gene end was trimmed by 5 bases and the J gene end by 0 bases; junction bases not matched to a gene: 8. The germline V gene encodes CDR1 MNHEY and CDR2 SMNVEV (reference sequence). CDR3 loop: CASSEGQGAFSSYEQYF. CDR3 DNA sequence: TGTGCCAGCAGTGAGGGACAGGGGGCCTTCAGCTCCTACGAGCAGTACTTC.

The rearrangement uses TRBV30 and TRBJ1-1; D is unresolved. V was trimmed by 4 bases and J by 0 bases, leaving 9 bases between them. The CDR3 is 13 amino acids. Germline values: CDR1 GTSNPN, CDR2 SVGIG (reference sequence). For the CDR3, the DNA is TGTGCCTGGAACGCACAGATGAACACTGAAGCTTTCTTT. Translation: CAWNAQMNTEAFF. The whole variable domain, filled in from reference TRBV30 and TRBJ1-1, reads SQTIHQWPATLVQPVGSPLSLECTVEGTSNPNLYWYRQAAGRGLQLLFYSVGIGQISSEVPQNLSASRPQDRQFILSSKKLLLSDSGFYLCAWNAQMNTEAFFGQGTRLTVV.

The V and J genes are TRBV6-4 and TRBJ2-1; D not certain. The CDR3 is 10 amino acids. Germline CDR1 MRHNA, CDR2 SNTAGT. The V gene lost 8 bases and the J gene lost 6 bases, with 5 bases spanning the gap. CDR3 sequence (DNA): TGTGCCAGCGGCCCCAATGAGCAGTTCTTC. Encoded protein: CASGPNEQFF.

V is TRBV7-9 and J is TRBJ1-3; TRBD1 is a possible D gene (6 bases). This CDR3 spans 14 amino acids. Germline V gene lookup returns CDR1 SEHNR and CDR2 FQNEAQ (reference sequence). V lost 7 bases and J 0 bases, leaving 10 bases between the germline ends. The CDR3 DNA reads as TGTGCCAGCACGGGACAAAGCTCTGGAAACACCATATATTTT. Translation: CASTGQSSGNTIYF.

In this sample, this clone turned up once. J is TRBJ2-5 and V is TRBV7-8; TRBD1 aligns across 9 bases. This CDR3 is 14 amino acids long. Looked up from germline, CDR1 is SGHVS and CDR2 is FQNEAQ. V was clipped by 1 base and J by 3 bases; unmatched bases: 0. DNA of the CDR3: TGTGCCAGCAGCTTAGGGACAGGGGAAGAGACCCAGTACTTC. Amino acids: CASSLGTGEETQYF.

Concerning this clone itself: The junction departs from the called germline gene at one end, perhaps through a read error. The gene calls are TRBV14 and TRBJ1-1; 8 positions match TRBD1. Per the germline V gene, CDR1 is SGHDN and CDR2 is FVKESK. The CDR3 extends over 16 amino acids. The CDR3 coding sequence is TGTGCCAGCAGCCAATTTGGGGACAGGTTGAAAACTGAAGCTTTCTTT. Encoded protein: CASSQFGDRLKTEAFF.

This clone was seen a single time. J is TRBJ2-1 and V is TRBV7-3; 11 bases agree with TRBD2. CDR1 is SGHTA and CDR2 is FQGTGA in the germline V gene. The CDR3 consists of 20 residues. V gave up 5 bases and J gave up 7 bases; unmatched junction bases: 22. The CDR3 nucleotides are TGTGCCAGCAGCCCCACGACTAGCGGGGAACACCATTATCTAAGTAATGAGCAGTTCTTC. It yields the protein CASSPTTSGEHHYLSNEQFF.

This clone appeared a few times. The V call is TRBV4-1, the J call TRBJ2-1; D is possibly TRBD2 (6 bases). The CDR3 is 17 amino acids. Germline V gene lookup returns CDR1 MGHRA and CDR2 YSYEKL. Trimming removed 2 bases at V and 2 bases at J, with 16 bases between. As DNA, the CDR3 is TGCGCCAGCAGCCAAAGTCCCCCCGGCGGGACCTACAATGAGCAGTTCTTC. This gives the protein CASSQSPPGGTYNEQFF.

This rearrangement joins TRBV27 to TRBJ1-5; D is uncertain. Trimming took 5 bases from V and 3 from J, leaving 8 bases between them. Germline assignment: CDR1 MNHEY and CDR2 SMNVEV (reference sequence). This CDR3 is built from 13 residues. CDR3 in DNA: TGTGCCAGCAGTACCCTTTCCAATCAGCCCCAGCATTTT. It codes for CASSTLSNQPQHF.

The gene calls are TRBV10-3 and TRBJ1-5; D uncertain. V lost 11 bases, J lost 3 bases, and 14 bases lay in between. From germline, CDR1 is ENHRY and CDR2 SYGVKD. CDR3 length: 13 residues. The CDR3 nucleotides read TGTGCCCTAGTTCGACGTCTCAATCAGCCCCAGCATTTT. This encodes CALVRRLNQPQHF.

This chain connects TRBV28 to TRBJ2-7; 10 bases are shared with TRBD2. J gave up 0 bases and V 5 bases, and 7 bases lay outside the gene matches. There are 16 residues in the CDR3. Germline V gene sequence: CDR1 MDHEN, CDR2 SYDVKM. CDR3 DNA sequence: TGTGCCAGCAGTCCGCGGACTAGCGGACCCTCCTACGAGCAGTACTTC. As protein: CASSPRTSGPSYEQYF.

This clone showed up just once. This rearrangement joins TRBV9 to TRBJ2-3; D is ambiguous. V gave up 3 bases and J gave up 0 bases, with 8 bases separating them. The CDR3 runs 14 residues. Per germline, CDR1 SGDLS and CDR2 YYNGEE. In nucleotides, the CDR3 is TGTGCCAGCAGCGCTAGGCGGAGCACAGATACGCAGTATTTT. Translation: CASSARRSTDTQYF.

The CDR3 coding sequence is TGTGCCAGCAGTCGACCCCAGGGAAAGACTGAAGCTTTCTTT. This sequence encodes CASSRPQGKTEAFF. This sequence joins TRBV6-6 and TRBJ1-1, with a possible D match to TRBD1 (5 bases). Deletions cut 5 bases from V and 5 bases from J, with 15 bases between. Germline V gene lookup returns CDR1 MNHNY and CDR2 SVGAGI (reference sequence). The CDR3 runs 14 residues.

The V and J genes are TRBV7-6 and TRBJ2-1; the D gene could be TRBD1 or TRBD2 (5 bases each). The CDR3 spans 15 residues. Looked up from germline, CDR1 is SGHVS and CDR2 is FNYEAQ. V dropped 1 base and J dropped 0 bases, with 7 bases sitting between them. CDR3 in DNA: TGTGCCAGCAGCTTAGTTGGGGGCTCCTACAATGAGCAGTTCTTC. It translates to CASSLVGGSYNEQFF.

Only one count was recorded for this clone. The chain recombines TRBV10-2 with TRBJ2-3; tentatively, D is TRBD1 or TRBD2 (5 bases each). Deletions cut 6 bases from V and 0 bases from J, with 19 bases between. There are 17 residues in the CDR3. Germline CDR1 and CDR2: WSHSY and SAAADI. The CDR3 DNA sequence: TGCGCCAGCAGCCCGGGACCGCGATTTTCTAGCACAGATACGCAGTATTTT. It encodes CASSPGPRFSSTDTQYF.

V usage is TRBV9 and J usage is TRBJ2-1, with D maybe TRBD2 (5 bases). The CDR3 consists of 15 residues. Germline loops: CDR1 SGDLS, CDR2 YYNGEE. V lost 1 base and J lost 8, with 16 bases in between. CDR3 sequence (DNA): TGTGCCAGCAGCGTAAGGCTAGCTGCCGGTGATGAGCAGTTCTTC. Amino acid sequence: CASSVRLAAGDEQFF.

CDR3 sequence reads: CASSANNEKLFF. For the CDR3, the DNA is TGTGCCAGCAGTGCAAATAATGAAAAACTGTTTTTT. The rearrangement links TRBV27 to TRBJ1-4; D gene unclear. There are 12 residues in the CDR3. Deletions cut 5 bases from V and 4 bases from J, with 5 bases between. CDR1 MNHEY and CDR2 SMNVEV come from the germline V gene (reference sequence).

This clone appeared a single time. The chain uses TRBV30 and TRBJ1-2; 8 bases align to TRBD1. CDR1 GTSNPN and CDR2 SVGIG come from the germline V gene (reference sequence). There are 13 residues in the CDR3. Trimming at V came to 2 bases and at J to 6 bases, leaving 5 bases not matched to a gene. CDR3 amino acids: CAWSMTGQDGYTF. The CDR3 coding sequence is TGTGCCTGGAGTATGACGGGACAGGATGGCTACACCTTC.

The rearrangement uses TRBV27 and TRBJ1-4, with 8 bases matching TRBD1. The CDR3 loop spans 17 amino acids. The trim removed 6 bases at V and 2 bases at J, leaving 11 bases unmatched. Germline V gene data show CDR1 as MNHEY and CDR2 as SMNVEV (reference sequence). In DNA form, the CDR3 reads TGTGCCAGCAGCAACAGACTGACAGGGGCGACTAATGAAAAACTGTTTTTT. As protein: CASSNRLTGATNEKLFF.

The chain carries TRBV30 and TRBJ2-3, with D perhaps TRBD1 (6 bases). The CDR3 contains 14 residues. Germline assignment: CDR1 GTSNPN and CDR2 SVGIG (reference sequence). The germline V and J ends were trimmed by 4 bases and 5 bases, with 16 bases remaining between them. CDR3 DNA sequence: TGTGCCTGGACCATAGGGCAGGGGTTAGATACGCAGTATTTT. Translated: CAWTIGQGLDTQYF.